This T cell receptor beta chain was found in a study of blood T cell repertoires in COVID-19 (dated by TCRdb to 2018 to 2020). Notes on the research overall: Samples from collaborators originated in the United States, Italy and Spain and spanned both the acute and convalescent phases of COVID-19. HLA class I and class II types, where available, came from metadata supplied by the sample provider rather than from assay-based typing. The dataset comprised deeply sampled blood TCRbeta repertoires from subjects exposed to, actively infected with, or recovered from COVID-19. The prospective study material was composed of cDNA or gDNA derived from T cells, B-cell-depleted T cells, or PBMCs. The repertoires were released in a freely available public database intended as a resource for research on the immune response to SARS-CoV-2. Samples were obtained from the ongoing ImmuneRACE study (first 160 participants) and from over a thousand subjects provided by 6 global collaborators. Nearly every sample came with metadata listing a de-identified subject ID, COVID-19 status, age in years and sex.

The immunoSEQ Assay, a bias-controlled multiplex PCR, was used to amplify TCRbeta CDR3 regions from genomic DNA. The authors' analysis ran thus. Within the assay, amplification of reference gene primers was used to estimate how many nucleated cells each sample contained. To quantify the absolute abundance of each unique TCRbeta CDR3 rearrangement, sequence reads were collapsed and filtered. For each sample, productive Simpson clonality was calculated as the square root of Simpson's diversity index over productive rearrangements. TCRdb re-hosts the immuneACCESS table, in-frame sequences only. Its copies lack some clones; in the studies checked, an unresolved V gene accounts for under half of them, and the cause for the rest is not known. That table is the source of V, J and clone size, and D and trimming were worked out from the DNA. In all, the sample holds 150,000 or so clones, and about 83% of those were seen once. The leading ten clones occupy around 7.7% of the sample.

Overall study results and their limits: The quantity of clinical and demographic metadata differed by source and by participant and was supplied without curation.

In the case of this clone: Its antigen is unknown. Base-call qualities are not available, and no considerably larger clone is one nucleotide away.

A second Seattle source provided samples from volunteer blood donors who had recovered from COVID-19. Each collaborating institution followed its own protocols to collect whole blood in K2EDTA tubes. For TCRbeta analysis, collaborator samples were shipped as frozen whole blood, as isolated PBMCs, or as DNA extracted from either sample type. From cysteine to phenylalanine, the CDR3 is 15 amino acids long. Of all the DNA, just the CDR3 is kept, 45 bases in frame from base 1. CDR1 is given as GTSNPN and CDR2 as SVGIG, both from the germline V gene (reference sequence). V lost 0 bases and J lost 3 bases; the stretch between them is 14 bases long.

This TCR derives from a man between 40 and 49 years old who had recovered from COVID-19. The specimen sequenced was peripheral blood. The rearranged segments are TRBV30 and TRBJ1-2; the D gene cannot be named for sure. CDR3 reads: CAWSVQWGGDYGYTF. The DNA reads TGTGCCTGGAGTGTACAGTGGGGAGGCGACTATGGCTACACCTTC.